A single sample gave rise to the 9 T cell receptor beta chains below, sequenced in a study of shared clonotypes between healthy human individuals. The table came from immunoSEQ multiplex PCR; TCRdb's copy has only in-frame clones and leaves some out. The table has 2 million to 2.5 million clones, nearly 97% seen once. The sample taken for sequencing was naive CD4+ T cells sorted from blood. Subset reported: CD45RA+ positively selected. The receptors shown here come from a man younger than 35 in good health.

V gene TRBV5-8 combines with J gene TRBJ2-7; D remains unclear. Trimming stripped 2 bases from V and 0 bases from J, with 9 bases between. CDR3 length equals 14 residues. Germline V gene sequence: CDR1 SGHTS, CDR2 YDEGEE. CDR3 protein: CASSLDLDSYEQYF. The CDR3 nucleotides are TGTGCCAGCAGCTTAGACCTAGACTCCTACGAGCAGTACTTC.

V usage is TRBV27 and J usage is TRBJ2-7, with 8 nucleotides matching TRBD2. CDR1 and CDR2 from the germline V gene are MNHEY and SMNVEV (reference sequence). This CDR3 region has 16 residues. With V trimmed by 2 bases and J by 5 bases, 11 bases remained unmatched. CDR3 in amino acids: CASSLRGLAVGNEQYF. The DNA for the CDR3 is TGTGCCAGCAGTTTACGCGGACTAGCAGTTGGCAACGAGCAGTACTTC.

The rearrangement uses TRBV7-9 and TRBJ1-5, with D uncertain. The V gene's germline CDR1 is SEHNR and CDR2 FQNEAQ (reference sequence). With 5 bases removed from V and 2 bases from J, the gap between germline ends came to 22 bases. The length of the CDR3 is 18 residues. CDR3 bases: TGTGCCAGCAGCACCCCGGACCGACAATCTGGGGGCAATCAGCCCCAGCATTTT. Its translation is CASSTPDRQSGGNQPQHF. The complete variable domain, with remaining parts taken from reference TRBV7-9 and TRBJ1-5, reads DTGVSQNPRHKITKRGQNVTFRCDPISEHNRLYWYRQTLGQGPEFLTYFQNEAQLEKSRLLSDRFSAERPKGSFSTLEIQRTEQGDSAMYLCASSTPDRQSGGNQPQHFGDGTRLSIL.

This rearrangement joins TRBV6-6 to TRBJ2-5; 11 bases are shared with TRBD2. CDR1 MNHNY and CDR2 SVGAGI come from the germline V gene (reference sequence). V lost 0 bases to trimming and J lost 6 bases; unmatched junction nucleotides: 6. The CDR3 spans 16 residues. The CDR3 DNA reads as TGTGCCAGCAGTTACTCTGGGTTAGCGGGGGGGAAGACCCAGTACTTC. Its translation: CASSYSGLAGGKTQYF.

The chain is built from TRBV9 and TRBJ2-3; 9 bases fit TRBD2. CDR1 and CDR2 from the germline V gene are SGDLS and YYNGEE. J gave up 4 bases and V 0 bases, and 9 bases lay outside the gene matches. CDR3 size: 17 residues. The CDR3 bases are TGTGCCAGCAGCGTAGCGACTAGCGGCCGGGGTGCAGATACGCAGTATTTT. Its protein product is CASSVATSGRGADTQYF.

The chain combines TRBV10-3 with TRBJ2-1; D possibly corresponds to TRBD2 (6 bases). CDR3 length: 17 amino acids. V lost 4 bases and J 0 bases, leaving 16 bases between the germline ends. Germline lookup yields CDR1 ENHRY and CDR2 SYGVKD. The CDR3 sequence is CAISGGLLVSSYNEQFF. The CDR3 nucleotides read TGTGCCATCAGTGGGGGACTTCTTGTAAGCTCCTACAATGAGCAGTTCTTC.

The chain employs TRBV7-9 and TRBJ1-2, with D unresolved. CDR3 length equals 15 residues. Trimming left V 1 base short and J 2 bases short, with 11 bases between. CDR1 is SEHNR and CDR2 is FQNEAQ in the germline V gene (reference sequence). The CDR3 DNA sequence: TGTGCCAGCAGCTTAGAGGTGTTTTCAAACTATGGCTACACCTTC. This encodes CASSLEVFSNYGYTF.

This clone showed up just a few times. Other DNA sequences in this specimen translate into the identical CDR3. The chain uses TRBV30 and TRBJ2-7, with no clear D. Germline lookup yields CDR1 GTSNPN and CDR2 SVGIG (reference sequence). The CDR3 spans 12 residues. Trimming took 1 base from V and 1 from J, leaving 5 bases between them. In DNA form, the CDR3 reads TGTGCCTGGAGTGGGGCATCCTACGAGCAGTACTTC. Translation: CAWSGASYEQYF.

V is TRBV5-8 and J is TRBJ2-2, with D unclear. In germline, CDR1 is SGHTS, CDR2 YDEGEE. The CDR3 runs to 16 residues. Trimming removed 3 bases from V and 3 bases from J, with 15 bases in between. CDR3 bases: TGTGCCAGCAGCTGGGCCATCAGGAAGGACACCGGGGAGCTGTTTTTT. This encodes CASSWAIRKDTGELFF.